Following are 15 T cell receptor beta chains from one sample sequenced in a study of blood T cells in healthy people across ages. A sample-barcoded 5' primer and a J-beta primer mix were used in a second PCR of about 7 to 12 cycles. TCRdb recomputed calls from the 5' RACE reads with MiXCR, one row per CDR3 protein. This sample has approximately 680,000 distinct CDR3 sequences, with roughly 32% found just once. The sequenced sample consisted of blood. The receptor set was obtained from a woman aged 80 or older in good health.

The V call is TRBV7-6, the J call TRBJ1-2; D might be TRBD1 (6 bases). Germline CDR1 SGHVS, CDR2 FNYEAQ. With 1 base removed from V and 5 bases from J, the gap between germline ends came to 14 bases. This CDR3 has 15 amino acids. CDR3 protein: CASSLEQGGPYGYTF. CDR3 sequence (DNA): TGTGCCAGCAGCTTAGAACAGGGAGGGCCGTATGGCTACACCTTC.

The chain has TRBV6-2 or TRBV6-3 and TRBJ2-4; perhaps TRBD2 as D (6 bases). V lost 3 bases and J lost 1, with 13 bases in between. This CDR3 is 16 amino acids long. The germline V gene encodes CDR1 MNHEY and CDR2 SVGEGT. DNA for the CDR3: TGTGCCAGCAGTTATGGACCTAGCGCGGCCAAAAACATTCAGTACTTC. This encodes CASSYGPSAAKNIQYF.

This clonotype was seen repeatedly, ten times or more. The chain combines TRBV5-6 with TRBJ2-5, with D tentatively TRBD2 (7 bases). CDR1 and CDR2 (germline): SGHDT, YYEEEE. Between the trimmed V and J ends, which lost 3 bases and 5 bases, there was a span of 11 bases. The CDR3 extends over 13 amino acids. The CDR3 DNA is TGTGCCAGCAGCTCGCGGGGGCCTGAGACCCAGTACTTC. Translating it yields CASSSRGPETQYF.

The J gene is TRBJ1-5, the V gene TRBV10-3, with 7 bases that match TRBD1. V dropped 8 bases and J dropped 8; count of bases not matched to a gene: 12. The CDR3 loop spans 14 amino acids. CDR1 is ENHRY and CDR2 is SYGVKD in the germline V gene. The DNA of the CDR3 is TGTGCCATCGGCGAGACAGGGTTAGTGAAGCCCCAGCATTTT. Protein product: CAIGETGLVKPQHF.

This clonotype was counted at least ten times. This chain joins TRBV20-1 and TRBJ1-2; D not certain. CDR3 length: 10 residues. V shed 4 bases and J shed 7 bases, with 7 bases lying between them. The germline V gene encodes CDR1 DFQATT and CDR2 SNEGSKA (reference sequence). In DNA form, the CDR3 reads TGCAGTGCTATCCACGGTGGCTACACCTTC. This gives the protein CSAIHGGYTF.

This chain uses TRBV7-2 with TRBJ1-6; D remains unclear. Trimming took 3 bases from V and 7 from J, leaving 4 bases between them. Germline lookup yields CDR1 SGHTA and CDR2 FQGNSA. The CDR3 covers 12 residues. CDR3 DNA: TGTGCCAGCAGCTTTATAAATTCACCCCTCCACTTT. Protein: CASSFINSPLHF.

V is TRBV20-1 and J is TRBJ2-3, with 8 bases identical to TRBD2. V lost 3 bases and J lost 0; bases outside the gene matches: 5. Germline V lookup: CDR1 DFQATT, CDR2 SNEGSKA (reference sequence). CDR3 length: 15 amino acids. The CDR3 DNA follows: TGCAGTGCTAGCGGGGCGGGGGGAAGCACAGATACGCAGTATTTT. Protein: CSASGAGGSTDTQYF.

This clonotype was seen at least ten times. The chain uses TRBV6-2 or TRBV6-3 and TRBJ1-2; a weak D match, TRBD1 (5 bases). This CDR3 is built from 14 residues. Germline assignment: CDR1 MNHEY and CDR2 SVGEGT. V lost 6 bases and J lost 8, with 19 bases in between. The DNA for the CDR3 is TGTGCCAGCAGATTCCAGACGGGACGTTTCGGCTACACCTTC. It translates to CASRFQTGRFGYTF.

The chain links TRBV6-4 to TRBJ1-1, with 8 bases matching TRBD1. Germline V CDR1 and CDR2: MRHNA, SNTAGT. The CDR3 has 13 amino acids. Trimming cost V 6 bases and J 7 bases; bases outside gene matches: 7. The CDR3 loop is CASSIDRGGEAFF. In nucleotides, the CDR3 is TGTGCCAGCAGCATCGACAGGGGAGGTGAAGCTTTCTTT.

This clonotype was seen ten or more times. This chain joins TRBV29-1 and TRBJ2-1, with D perhaps TRBD1 (5 bases). CDR3 length: 14 residues. Germline V lookup: CDR1 SQVTM, CDR2 ANQGSEA. Trimming pared 2 bases from V and 7 bases from J, leaving 15 bases between. The CDR3 sequence: CSVERTSTGNEQFF. The CDR3, as DNA: TGCAGCGTTGAAAGGACGTCAACAGGAAATGAGCAGTTCTTC.

This clonotype was seen more than once but under ten times. The rearrangement links TRBV5-5 to TRBJ1-1; a possible D gene is TRBD1 (5 bases). With 0 bases removed from V and 5 bases from J, the gap between germline ends came to 14 bases. This CDR3 has 15 residues. In germline, CDR1 is SGHKS, CDR2 YYEKEE (reference sequence). This CDR3 is CASSLDYGRVTEAFF. In DNA form, the CDR3 reads TGTGCCAGCAGCTTGGATTATGGCAGGGTTACTGAAGCTTTCTTT.

This clonotype came up many times. V usage is TRBV30 and J usage is TRBJ2-5, with D hard to call. V was clipped by 2 bases and J by 2 bases, with 6 bases between them. Germline CDR1 and CDR2: GTSNPN and SVGIG (reference sequence). The CDR3 runs to 12 residues. CDR3 nucleotide sequence: TGTGCCTGGAGTCAGCAGCAAGAGACCCAGTACTTC. The encoded protein is CAWSQQQETQYF.

This clonotype has only one observation. The gene calls are TRBV20-1 and TRBJ2-1; possible D gene TRBD2, 5 bases. From germline, CDR1 is DFQATT and CDR2 SNEGSKA (reference sequence). The CDR3 totals 13 residues. The ends were cut back, 0 bases at V and 9 bases at J, with 12 bases in the middle. The CDR3 DNA sequence: TGCAGTGCTAGAGATCGTCTAGCTGGTGAGCAGTTCTTC. It yields the protein CSARDRLAGEQFF.

V usage is TRBV5-1 and J usage is TRBJ2-5; TRBD1 is a possible D gene (6 bases). The V and J ends lost 1 base and 11 bases respectively, with 18 bases between them. The CDR3 covers 14 residues. The germline CDR1 and CDR2 sequences are SGHRS and YFSETQ. Here the CDR3 DNA reads TGCGCCAGCAGCTTGCGCAGGGGTTTAGGTGAGCAGTACTTC. Translation: CASSLRRGLGEQYF.

Ten or more counts support this clonotype. This chain connects TRBV5-1 to TRBJ1-4; a possible D gene is TRBD1 (6 bases). The CDR3 spans 17 residues. Per germline, CDR1 SGHRS and CDR2 YFSETQ. The V end was cut by 1 base, the J end by 7 bases, with 20 bases between. CDR3 residues: CASSLNKQGTLSEKLFF. The CDR3, as DNA: TGCGCCAGCAGCTTGAACAAACAGGGAACATTGAGTGAAAAACTGTTTTTT. Supplemented by reference TRBV5-1 and TRBJ1-4, the full variable domain reads KAGVTQTPRYLIKTRGQQVTLSCSPISGHRSVSWYQQTPGQGLQFLFEYFSETQRNKGNFPGRFSGRQFSNSRSEMNVSTLELGDSALYLCASSLNKQGTLSEKLFFGSGTQLSVL.